The rows below give T cell receptor beta chains drawn from one sample of a study of T cells in Graves' hyperthyroidism and ophthalmopathy. TCRdb re-analysed the multiplex PCR reads in MiXCR, keeping a single row per CDR3 protein. The data show hundreds of thousands of distinct CDR3 sequences, with about 14% seen just once and under 15% held by the top ten. The material sequenced was blood. These receptors all come from a woman in her forties or fifties with Graves' ophthalmopathy. Each CDR3 is given with its conserved first and last residue. Each record gives: V gene, J gene, D gene, clone size, CDR3 DNA, CDR3 protein. D genes are given only for firm matches. Size is stated for part of the rows, as once, few or many counts, or as a class when the clone is expanded.

V: TRBV18
J: TRBJ2-2
D: -
size: few
DNA: TGTGCCAGCTCACTTCGGGACTCGCTCGGGGCGAACACCCGGGAGCTGTTTTTT
CDR3: CASSLRDSLGANTRELFF

V: TRBV5-1
J: TRBJ1-1
D: TRBD1
size: few
DNA: TGCGCCAGCAGCCCGCCGACAGGGGGCGTGACTGAAGCTTTCTTT
CDR3: CASSPPTGGVTEAFF

V: TRBV5-1
J: TRBJ2-7
D: -
size: many
DNA: TGCGCCAGCAGCATTACAGGTCTCCGATCCTACGAGCAGTACTTC
CDR3: CASSITGLRSYEQYF

V: TRBV2
J: TRBJ1-5
D: -
size: many
DNA: TGTGCCAGCGGGACTGGGAATCAGCCCCAGCATTTT
CDR3: CASGTGNQPQHF

V: TRBV5-8
J: TRBJ1-3
D: TRBD1
size: -
DNA: TGTGCCAGCAGCGTGACGCGGGACAGACTCTCTGGAAACACCATATATTTT
CDR3: CASSVTRDRLSGNTIYF

V: TRBV10-1
J: TRBJ2-7
D: TRBD2
size: few
DNA: TGCGCCAGCAGTGAGTCAATTAGCGGGAGCGAAAGTAGTTACGAGCAGTACTTC
CDR3: CASSESISGSESSYEQYF

V: TRBV9
J: TRBJ2-5
D: TRBD2
size: few
DNA: TGTGCCAGCAGCCCTTATGTCGGGCGGGGGTCTCAAGAGACCCAGTACTTC
CDR3: CASSPYVGRGSQETQYF

V: TRBV5-1
J: TRBJ2-2
D: TRBD2
size: once
DNA: TGCGCCAGCAGTCACAGACTAGCGATCTACACCGGGGAGCTGTTTTTT
CDR3: CASSHRLAIYTGELFF

V: TRBV6-1
J: TRBJ2-7
D: TRBD1
size: many
DNA: TGTGCCTGCCGGGACAGGGGTGGAGAGCAGTACTTC
CDR3: CACRDRGGEQYF

V: TRBV29-1
J: TRBJ2-7
D: -
size: -
DNA: TGCAGCGTTGGACACACCTCCTACGAGCAGTACTTC
CDR3: CSVGHTSYEQYF

V: TRBV20-1
J: TRBJ1-2
D: TRBD1
size: many
DNA: TGCAGTGCGGAAAACAGGGGACGGGGCTATGGCTACACCTTC
CDR3: CSAENRGRGYGYTF

V: TRBV6-1
J: TRBJ2-7
D: -
size: many
DNA: TGTGCCAGCAGTGAAGCTGGGGACGGCCCCTACGAGCAGTACTTC
CDR3: CASSEAGDGPYEQYF

V: TRBV18
J: TRBJ2-7
D: -
size: many
DNA: TGTGCCAGCTCACCACCGACACGTTCCTACGAGCAGTACTTC
CDR3: CASSPPTRSYEQYF

V: TRBV7-7
J: TRBJ2-3
D: TRBD2
size: many
DNA: TGTGCTAGCAGCTTAGGTCTAGCGGGGCGCACAGATACGCAGTATTTT
CDR3: CASSLGLAGRTDTQYF

V: TRBV11-3
J: TRBJ2-1
D: -
size: many
DNA: TGTGCCAGCAGCCCCCGACTAGAGCAGTTCTTC
CDR3: CASSPRLEQFF

V: TRBV5-1
J: TRBJ2-1
D: TRBD2
size: few
DNA: TGCGCCAGCAGCTTGGAGCGGGGGTACAATGAGCAGTTCTTC
CDR3: CASSLERGYNEQFF

V: TRBV6-1
J: TRBJ1-2
D: -
size: -
DNA: TGTGCCAGCACCCCCCGGACCTTATGGTATGGCTACACCTTC
CDR3: CASTPRTLWYGYTF

V: TRBV2
J: TRBJ1-1
D: -
size: -
DNA: TGTGCCAGCAAATCAGGGTCGGGGGACACTGAAGCTTTCTTT
CDR3: CASKSGSGDTEAFF

V: TRBV7-6
J: TRBJ2-3
D: TRBD2
size: -
DNA: TGTGCCAGCAGCCCGGGGACTAGCGGGAGTCCAGATACGCAGTATTTT
CDR3: CASSPGTSGSPDTQYF